A selection of T cell receptor beta chains follows, all from one sample in a study of shared clonotypes between healthy human individuals. Libraries were prepared by immunoSEQ multiplex PCR; TCRdb keeps only in-frame clonotypes and omits some of them. The profile covers approximately 590,000 clones, with just under 97% appearing a single time and roughly 0.1% taken by the ten largest. What was sequenced was naive CD8+ T cells sorted from blood. The receptors were gathered from a woman under 40 in good health. Both conserved end residues are part of each CDR3. The D gene is left open where the match is weak. For some rows the clone size is stated as once, few or many, or as a class when expanded; others skip it.

.	TRBV10-3	.	TRBJ2-5	CAIAGRVDETQYF	TGTGCCATCGCGGGCAGGGTGGACGAGACCCAGTACTTC
.	TRBV5-4	.	TRBJ2-7	CASSLRGSTYEQYF	TGTGCCAGCAGCTTACGGGGATCAACCTACGAGCAGTACTTC
.	TRBV27	.	TRBJ2-5	CATRGGTGETQYF	TGTGCCACCAGGGGGGGGACCGGAGAGACCCAGTACTTC
.	TRBV28	.	TRBJ2-2	CASSFSKTQITGELFF	TGTGCCAGCAGTTTTTCTAAAACACAGATTACCGGGGAGCTGTTTTTT
TRBD2	TRBV7-9	.	TRBJ2-7	CASSLAAGGPRLGEQYF	TGTGCCAGCAGCTTAGCTGCGGGAGGGCCGAGGCTGGGCGAGCAGTACTTC
TRBD2	TRBV28	.	TRBJ2-7	CASSFLAEPSYEQYF	TGTGCCAGCAGTTTTCTAGCGGAACCCTCCTACGAGCAGTACTTC
.	TRBV27	.	TRBJ2-5	CASRRTILPQETQYF	TGTGCCAGCAGACGGACCATTCTACCCCAAGAGACCCAGTACTTC
.	TRBV29-1	.	TRBJ2-7	CSVEAGTSREQYF	TGCAGCGTTGAGGCAGGGACCTCCCGCGAGCAGTACTTC
TRBD2	TRBV20-1	once	TRBJ2-1	CSAYGGLEQFF	TGCAGTGCGTACGGGGGACTAGAGCAGTTCTTC
.	TRBV6-5	.	TRBJ2-1	CASGQKYNEQFF	TGTGCCAGCGGACAGAAGTACAATGAGCAGTTCTTC
TRBD2	TRBV5-4	.	TRBJ2-1	CASSLGAGGNNEQFF	TGTGCCAGCAGCTTGGGGGCGGGAGGTAACAATGAGCAGTTCTTC
TRBD2	TRBV6-5	.	TRBJ2-7	CASSPVAGDYEQYF	TGTGCCAGCAGTCCGGTAGCGGGAGACTACGAGCAGTACTTC
TRBD1	TRBV5-6	.	TRBJ2-1	CASSSGGSYNEQFF	TGTGCCAGCAGCTCAGGGGGCTCCTACAATGAGCAGTTCTTC
.	TRBV21-1	.	TRBJ2-3	CASSKELGGRPKSTDTQYF	TGTGCCAGCAGCAAGGAACTAGGTGGCAGGCCTAAGAGCACAGATACGCAGTATTTT
.	TRBV11-2	.	TRBJ2-3	CASSLGGGTTDTQYF	TGTGCCAGCAGCTTAGGGGGGGGCACGACAGATACGCAGTATTTT
.	TRBV15	.	TRBJ1-5	CATSRARGQSNQPQHF	TGTGCCACCAGCAGAGCTCGAGGACAAAGCAATCAGCCCCAGCATTTT
TRBD2	TRBV7-9	.	TRBJ2-5	CASSFTSGSGREEQYF	TGTGCCAGCAGCTTTACGTCCGGTAGCGGGAGGGAAGAGCAGTACTTC
.	TRBV28	.	TRBJ2-5	CASSNRTGREETQYF	TGTGCCAGCTCGAATCGTACAGGGAGGGAAGAGACCCAGTACTTC
TRBD2	TRBV11-2	.	TRBJ2-7	CASSHRTSGSYEQYF	TGTGCCAGCAGCCATCGGACTAGCGGGTCTTACGAGCAGTACTTC
.	TRBV11-3	.	TRBJ2-1	CASSIEGSGNEQFF	TGTGCCAGCAGCATCGAGGGGTCCGGCAATGAGCAGTTCTTC
.	TRBV7-9	.	TRBJ2-7	CASSGGSYEQYF	TGTGCCAGCAGCGGGGGGTCCTACGAGCAGTACTTC
TRBD1	TRBV7-9	.	TRBJ1-2	CASSSDRVVYGYTF	TGTGCCAGCAGCTCCGACAGGGTCGTTTACGGCTACACCTTC
.	TRBV7-8	.	TRBJ2-2	CASRTPGYTGELFF	TGTGCCAGCAGGACTCCAGGGTACACCGGGGAGCTGTTTTTT
TRBD1	TRBV29-1	.	TRBJ2-1	CSVPGQAYNEQFF	TGCAGCGTCCCGGGACAGGCCTACAATGAGCAGTTCTTC
.	TRBV5-4	once	TRBJ1-2	CASRGTILYGYTF	TGTGCCAGCAGGGGTACGATCCTCTATGGCTACACCTTC